This TCR beta chain appears in the sequencing data of a study of PD-1 blockade in classical Hodgkin lymphoma. Stated time point: cycle 4 day 1 (C4D1), after 6 weeks of nivolumab. Following autologous stem cell transplantation, relapse occurred in every patient, and exposure to brentuximab vedotin varied. TCRdb's table, derived via immunoSEQ multiplex PCR, lists solely in-frame clones and lacks some. The sample consists of 90,000 to 110,000 clones, around 90% of them appearing once. CDR3 size: 17 residues. Germline V lookup: CDR1 SGHRS, CDR2 YFSETQ. With 1 base clipped from V and 0 bases from J, the junction kept 6 bases outside the gene matches.

The gene calls are TRBV5-1 and TRBJ2-2, with TRBD1 identical over 7 bases. This material consisted of peripheral blood mononuclear cells (PBMCs), taken before the fourth cycle of nivolumab. This clonotype was sampled from a human donor with classical Hodgkin lymphoma. CDR3 amino acids: CASSLRTGTANTGELFF. DNA of the CDR3: TGCGCCAGCAGCTTGAGGACTGGGACAGCGAACACCGGGGAGCTGTTTTTT.